The 21 T cell receptor beta chains listed next were all sequenced from one sample in a study of blood T cells in healthy people across ages. For the second PCR, which ran for about 7 to 11 cycles, a sample-barcoded 5' primer and a J-beta primer mix were used. TCRdb itself ran the 5' RACE reads through MiXCR, one entry per CDR3 protein. The sample yields more than 450,000 distinct CDR3 sequences, about 25% seen once. This sample was shared with a second study, whose subject was T cells of mothers and their children.

Sequenced material: blood. These receptors all stem from a boy aged 2 to 9 in good health.

The V gene is TRBV5-1, the J gene TRBJ2-2; no clear D. The V gene lost 4 bases and the J gene lost 6 bases, with 10 bases spanning the gap. The germline CDR1 and CDR2 sequences are SGHRS and YFSETQ. The length of the CDR3 is 13 residues. The CDR3 loop is CASSTREAGELFF. Here the CDR3 DNA reads TGCGCCAGCAGCACCCGCGAGGCCGGGGAGCTGTTTTTT.

This clonotype was seen repeatedly, ten times or more. V usage is TRBV7-2 and J usage is TRBJ1-4; 10 bases agree with TRBD1. The germline V gene has CDR1 SGHTA and CDR2 FQGNSA. With V trimmed by 5 bases and J by 8 bases, 8 bases remained unmatched. The CDR3 runs to 15 residues. CDR3 protein: CASSARTGGLEKLFF. The CDR3 DNA sequence: TGTGCCAGCAGCGCCCGGACAGGGGGTCTCGAAAAACTGTTTTTT.

There are a few counts of this clonotype. The rearrangement uses TRBV20-1 and TRBJ2-5, with D perhaps being TRBD1 or TRBD2 (5 bases each). The last part of the DNA fits TRBJ2-1 better; the J call may be wrong. The germline CDR1 and CDR2 sequences are DFQATT and SNEGSKA (reference sequence). This CDR3 is 12 amino acids long. The chain's CDR3 is CSAARRGDEQFF. CDR3 nucleotides: TGCAGTGCTGCGAGACGAGGGGATGAGCAGTTCTTC.

V gene TRBV4-3 combines with J gene TRBJ1-4; TRBD1 aligns across 7 bases. This CDR3 comprises 16 residues. V trimming: 1 base; J trimming: 10 bases; junction bases outside the gene matches: 12. Looked up from germline, CDR1 is LGHNA and CDR2 is YSLEER. CDR3 coding DNA: TGCGCCAGCAGCCAAGCTACCGGGTTGCCAGGGGGAAAACTGTTTTTT. Translating it yields CASSQATGLPGGKLFF.

This clonotype was detected only a few times. The chain carries TRBV29-1 and TRBJ2-7, with D possibly being TRBD1 (7 bases). CDR1 SQVTM and CDR2 ANQGSEA come from the germline V gene. V lost 6 bases and J 1 base, leaving 16 bases between the germline ends. This CDR3 has 14 residues. DNA of the CDR3: TGCAGCGTCGAGGGTCCAGGGGGGTCCTACGAGCAGTACTTC. Residues: CSVEGPGGSYEQYF.

This clonotype was detected a few times. CDR3 protein: CAWSTQMRATEAFF. The CDR3 bases are TGTGCCTGGAGCACACAGATGAGGGCCACTGAAGCTTTCTTT. The chain uses TRBV30 and TRBJ1-1; D not certain. The CDR3 length is 14 residues. With 3 bases removed from V and 4 bases from J, the gap between germline ends came to 15 bases. Germline CDR1 GTSNPN, CDR2 SVGIG (reference sequence).

For this clonotype: Given a much more abundant clone one base away, this may be a read error. The rearrangement links TRBV29-1 to TRBJ2-1; 7 bases map to TRBD2. This CDR3 has 14 residues. Germline V CDR1 and CDR2: SQVTM, ANQGSEA. V was pared by 7 bases and J by 4 bases, with 10 bases of the junction left unmatched. CDR3: CSGRPAGSYNEQFF. The CDR3 coding sequence is TGCAGCGGCAGACCAGCGGGATCTTACAATGAGCAGTTCTTC.

This clonotype was observed a handful of times. The junction shows a germline mismatch at one end, possibly a read error. The chain employs TRBV7-9 and TRBJ2-3; 9 bases line up with TRBD1. CDR1 and CDR2 from the germline V gene are SEHNR and FQNEAQ (reference sequence). The CDR3 has 17 amino acids. CDR3 bases: TGTGCCGGCAGCCCGATCCTGGACAGGGGAAGCACAGATACGCAGTATTTT. This codes for CAGSPILDRGSTDTQYF.

This clonotype showed up just once. The V call is TRBV3-1, the J call TRBJ1-1, with TRBD1 matching over 8 bases. CDR3 length: 16 residues. CDR1 is LGHDT and CDR2 is YNNKEL in the germline V gene (reference sequence). J lost 0 bases, V lost 4 bases, and 7 bases had no gene match. This CDR3 is CASSRNGQGMNTEAFF. Written as DNA, the CDR3 is TGTGCCAGCAGCCGAAACGGACAGGGAATGAACACTGAAGCTTTCTTT.

This chain uses TRBV20-1 with TRBJ1-2; D is unresolved. The CDR3 loop spans 12 amino acids. The V gene lost 0 bases and the J gene lost 8 bases, with 10 bases spanning the gap. CDR1 is DFQATT, CDR2 SNEGSKA, per germline (reference sequence). The CDR3 reads CSAREWAHGYTF. The CDR3 region has the DNA TGCAGTGCTAGAGAGTGGGCCCACGGCTACACCTTC.

V gene TRBV7-3 combines with J gene TRBJ1-1; tentative D call: TRBD1 (5 bases). Germline CDR1 SGHTA, CDR2 FQGTGA. V was pared by 5 bases and J by 0 bases, with 13 bases between. The CDR3 is made up of 15 amino acids. CDR3 bases: TGTGCCAGCAGCCCTAGTGGGGGATTGAACACTGAAGCTTTCTTT. Its protein product is CASSPSGGLNTEAFF.

This clonotype was counted ten times or more. The J gene is TRBJ2-7, the V gene TRBV10-3; no firm D call. The V end was cut by 4 bases, the J end by 0 bases, with 7 bases between. The CDR3 covers 13 residues. Germline assignment: CDR1 ENHRY and CDR2 SYGVKD. CDR3 DNA: TGTGCCATCAGTGGGCCTTACTCCTACGAGCAGTACTTC. The encoded protein is CAISGPYSYEQYF.

V and J are TRBV19 and TRBJ1-5, with 11 positions matching TRBD1. Looked up from germline, CDR1 is LNHDA and CDR2 is SQIVND (reference sequence). CDR3 length: 18 residues. Trimming took 5 bases from V and 0 from J; bases not matched to a gene: 9. The CDR3 DNA follows: TGTGCCAGTAGTCCTCGGACAGGGGGCGGATATAGCAATCAGCCCCAGCATTTT. Its translation is CASSPRTGGGYSNQPQHF.

The CDR3 DNA reads TGTGCCAGTACCCAGGGACAGCTACTCTACAATGAGCAGTTCTTC. Its protein product is CASTQGQLLYNEQFF. V gene TRBV19 combines with J gene TRBJ2-1, with 7 bases matching TRBD1. This CDR3 region has 15 residues. Trimming cost V 7 bases and J 3 bases; bases outside gene matches: 9. Germline V lookup: CDR1 LNHDA, CDR2 SQIVND (reference sequence). The full variable domain, completed using reference TRBV19 and TRBJ2-1, is DGGITQSPKYLFRKEGQNVTLSCEQNLNHDAMYWYRQDPGQGLRLIYYSQIVNDFQKGDIAEGYSVSREKKESFPLTVTSAQKNPTAFYLCASTQGQLLYNEQFFGPGTRLTVL.

Concerning this clonotype itself: Its ends do not fully match the called genes, so a read error is possible. The chain employs TRBV7-7 and TRBJ2-3; perhaps TRBD2 as D (7 bases). Germline CDR1 SSHAT, CDR2 FNYEAQ (reference sequence). The CDR3 extends over 16 amino acids. CDR3 region: CASSQAPGRGGDTQYF. The CDR3 DNA reads as TGTGCTAGCAGCCAAGCCCCAGGGAGGGGGGGAGATACGCAGTATTTT.

The CDR3 spells CASRGGTSGDYEQYF. The CDR3 DNA reads as TGTGCCAGCAGGGGCGGGACTAGCGGGGACTACGAGCAGTACTTC. The chain uses TRBV12-3 or TRBV12-4 and TRBJ2-7; 13 nucleotides agree with TRBD2. Trimming at V came to 6 bases and at J to 3 bases, leaving 5 bases not matched to a gene. This CDR3 is 15 amino acids long.

As DNA, the CDR3 is TGCGCCAGCAGCTTGGATCCAGCGGGCAACCAGTACTTC. Its protein product is CASSLDPAGNQYF. The chain employs TRBV5-1 and TRBJ2-5; possible D gene TRBD2, 6 bases. Per the germline V gene, CDR1 is SGHRS and CDR2 is YFSETQ. V lost 0 bases and J lost 10, with 13 bases in between. CDR3 size: 13 residues.

There are a few counts of this clonotype. V gene TRBV29-1 combines with J gene TRBJ1-1, with D possibly TRBD1 on 6 matching bases. Germline V gene sequence: CDR1 SQVTM, CDR2 ANQGSEA. The CDR3 is 12 residues long. Between the trimmed V and J ends, which lost 0 bases and 8 bases, there was a span of 10 bases. As DNA, the CDR3 is TGCAGCGTTGAAGATGGGACAAAGGAAGCTTTCTTT. It yields the protein CSVEDGTKEAFF. Combining the CDR3 with reference TRBV29-1 and TRBJ1-1 gives the whole variable domain SAVISQKPSRDICQRGTSLTIQCQVDSQVTMMFWYRQQPGQSLTLIATANQGSEATYESGFVIDKFPISRPNLTFSTLTVSNMSPEDSSIYLCSVEDGTKEAFFGQGTRLTVV.

This chain connects TRBV5-5 to TRBJ2-1; no reliable D call. Per the germline V gene, CDR1 is SGHKS and CDR2 is YYEKEE (reference sequence). The length of the CDR3 is 16 residues. Deletions cut 1 base from V and 2 bases from J, with 13 bases between. Written as DNA, the CDR3 is TGTGCCAGCAGCTTGTCAGGTGCCCAGCCCTACAATGAGCAGTTCTTC. Encoded protein: CASSLSGAQPYNEQFF.

V and J are TRBV7-2 and TRBJ2-2, with D possibly being TRBD2 (6 bases). The CDR3 has 15 amino acids. Germline V lookup: CDR1 SGHTA, CDR2 FQGNSA. Trimming pared 2 bases from V and 7 bases from J, leaving 14 bases between. CDR3 DNA: TGTGCCAGCAGCTTACTCGGGCTAGCGAGCGGGGAGCTGTTTTTT. It is translated as CASSLLGLASGELFF.

In this sample, this clonotype turned up many times. The V gene is TRBV6-5, the J gene TRBJ1-2, with D perhaps matching TRBD1 (5 bases). This CDR3 has 13 amino acids. Trimming removed 5 bases from V and 7 bases from J, with 14 bases in between. Per the germline V gene, CDR1 is MNHEY and CDR2 is SVGAGI. The CDR3 region has the DNA TGTGCCAGCAGTACCCCGGGGGGACGTGGCTACACCTTC. It codes for CASSTPGGRGYTF.